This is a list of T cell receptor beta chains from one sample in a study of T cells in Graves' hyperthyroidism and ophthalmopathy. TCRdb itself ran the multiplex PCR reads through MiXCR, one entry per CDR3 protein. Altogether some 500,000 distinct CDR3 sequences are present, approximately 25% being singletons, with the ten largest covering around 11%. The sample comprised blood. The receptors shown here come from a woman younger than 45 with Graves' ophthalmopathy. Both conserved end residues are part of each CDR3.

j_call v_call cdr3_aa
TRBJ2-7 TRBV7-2 CASSSPPSAYEQYF
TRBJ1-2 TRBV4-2 CASSPDRGGDGYTF
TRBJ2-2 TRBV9 CASSVYQGWGGELFF
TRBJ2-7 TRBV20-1 CSASRDSSSYEQYF
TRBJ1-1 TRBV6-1 CAGRTGRNTEAFF
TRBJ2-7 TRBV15 CATSRAVSYEQYF
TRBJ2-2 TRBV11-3 CASSSRTMNTGELFF
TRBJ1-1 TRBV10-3 CATEDREGTEAFF
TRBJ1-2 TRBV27 CASKDGNYGYTF
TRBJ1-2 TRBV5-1 CASSGGTAPGYGYTF
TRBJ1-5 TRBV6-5 CASSYSYLGGGNQPQHF
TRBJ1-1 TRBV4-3 CASSQDFRGRWAFF
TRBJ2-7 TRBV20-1 CSARETSGPYEQYF
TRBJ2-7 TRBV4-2 CASSQEIQGSYEQYF
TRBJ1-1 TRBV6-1 CASSEDARWGTEAFF
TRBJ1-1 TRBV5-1 CASSSRTGESEAFF
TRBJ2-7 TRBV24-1 CATNCRVTYEQYF
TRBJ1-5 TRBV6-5 CASSPGTGQNQPQHF
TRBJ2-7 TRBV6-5 CASSYTLAGGGSYEQYF
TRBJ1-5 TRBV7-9 CASSPTGETPQHF
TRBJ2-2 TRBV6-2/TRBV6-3 CASSYGGWGQMNTGELFF
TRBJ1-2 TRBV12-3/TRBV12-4 CASSYLNRGSGYTF
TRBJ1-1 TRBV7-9 CASSLVPGGNTEAFF
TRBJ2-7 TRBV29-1 CSVVPTDYEQYF
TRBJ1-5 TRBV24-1 CATSADRAYSNQPQHF
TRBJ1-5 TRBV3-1 CASSQQVDQPQHF
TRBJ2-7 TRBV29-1 CSVGKYDRVSYEQYF
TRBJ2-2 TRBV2 CASSEAVAGELFF
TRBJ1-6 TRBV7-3 CASSTARDSPLHF
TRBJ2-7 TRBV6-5 CASSWLGSYEQYF
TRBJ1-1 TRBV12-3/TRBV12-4 CASSPPTHDGGSTEAFF
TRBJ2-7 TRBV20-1 CSARETGLAEQYF
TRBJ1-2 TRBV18 CASSPEQATYYGYTF
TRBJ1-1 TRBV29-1 CSVGGTEAFF
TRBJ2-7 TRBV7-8 CASSSWTSGEYEQYF